The entry below describes one T cell receptor beta chain. The V end lost 4 bases, the J end lost 8 bases, and 22 bases lay between the germline ends. CDR3 size: 16 residues. Germline V CDR1 and CDR2: SGHRS, YFSETQ. Per the original data handling: The assay estimated nucleated cells by amplifying reference gene primers. The repertoire was sequenced with immunoSEQ multiplex PCR; TCRdb's copy has only in-frame clones and lacks some. From that table come the V and J calls and clone size; the DNA was used to work out D and trimming. The sample comprises around 230,000 clones, under 90% of which are singletons, and 9.5% to 13% rests with the top ten. Seattle patient enrollment occurred during active infection, with longitudinal follow-up thereafter. This sample was included in a study of blood T cell repertoires in COVID-19. Overall study context: T cells, B-cell-depleted T cells, or PBMCs supplied cDNA or gDNA.

The J gene is TRBJ2-1, the V gene TRBV5-1, with D perhaps TRBD1 (6 bases). The specimen was peripheral blood. The source is a man aged 45-65 years with COVID-19, enrolled during active disease. CDR3 amino acids: CASSALGDNLSYEQFF. The CDR3 DNA is TGCGCCAGCAGCGCCTTAGGGGACAATCTATCATATGAGCAGTTCTTC.